A single sample gave rise to the 27 T cell receptor beta chains below, sequenced in a study of PD-L1 blockade in urothelial cancer. Libraries were prepared by immunoSEQ multiplex PCR; TCRdb keeps only in-frame clonotypes and omits some of them. The sample shows under 55,000 clones, approximately 84% of them seen only once. Sequencing was performed on PBMCs, taken around atezolizumab (anti-PD-L1) treatment. Receptors were obtained from a man in his forties with urothelial cancer.

The genes are TRBV6-1 and TRBJ2-1; the D is unclear. The CDR3 is 15 residues long. Germline V gene lookup returns CDR1 MNHNS and CDR2 SASEGT. Trimming pared 5 bases from V and 13 bases from J, leaving 24 bases between. The CDR3 region is CASSTKVDLRGRQFF. CDR3 sequence (DNA): TGTGCCAGCAGTACCAAGGTAGACCTCCGCGGTCGCCAGTTCTTC.

The J gene is TRBJ2-2, the V gene TRBV5-1, with TRBD1 matching over 8 bases. With V trimmed by 6 bases and J by 4 bases, 8 bases remained unmatched. This CDR3 spans 15 amino acids. CDR1 SGHRS and CDR2 YFSETQ come from the germline V gene. The CDR3 nucleotides read TGCGCCAGCACCCTACAGGGGGAAGGCACCGGGGAGCTGTTTTTT. Translating gives CASTLQGEGTGELFF.

The rearrangement joins TRBV6-6 to TRBJ2-5; 8 bases line up with TRBD2. Germline V gene lookup returns CDR1 MNHNY and CDR2 SVGAGI (reference sequence). Trimming removed 10 bases from V and 4 bases from J; junction bases left unmatched: 5. The CDR3 totals 12 residues. CDR3 region: CATNGGGETQYF. The CDR3 DNA follows: TGTGCCACCAACGGGGGGGGAGAGACCCAGTACTTC.

The genes are TRBV29-1 and TRBJ2-3, with D possibly being TRBD2 (6 bases). This CDR3 is built from 14 residues. In germline, CDR1 is SQVTM, CDR2 ANQGSEA. V was trimmed by 4 bases and J by 2 bases, leaving 13 bases between them. CDR3 coding DNA: TGCAGCGTTGGCGGGACGCGTCTCACAGATACGCAGTATTTT. Translated: CSVGGTRLTDTQYF.

The chain is built from TRBV7-8 and TRBJ2-3, with 7 bases identical to TRBD1. The CDR3 covers 12 residues. Germline CDR1 and CDR2: SGHVS and FQNEAQ. Trimming took 3 bases from V and 8 from J; bases not matched to a gene: 2. The CDR3 region has the DNA TGTGCCAGCAGCTTTTCAGGGGGTACGCAGTATTTT. Its translation is CASSFSGGTQYF.

The V gene is TRBV4-3, the J gene TRBJ2-7; maybe TRBD2 (5 bases). The CDR3 consists of 15 residues. Germline values: CDR1 LGHNA, CDR2 YSLEER. V gave up 0 bases and J gave up 0 bases, with 9 bases separating them. The CDR3 here is CASSQEQDSSYEQYF. The CDR3 region has the DNA TGCGCCAGCAGCCAAGAGCAGGACTCCTCCTACGAGCAGTACTTC.

The V call is TRBV30, the J call TRBJ1-4, with a possible D match to TRBD1 (5 bases). The CDR3 has 13 residues. CDR1 is GTSNPN, CDR2 SVGIG, per germline (reference sequence). V gave up 3 bases and J gave up 5 bases, with 10 bases separating them. The CDR3 DNA sequence: TGTGCCTGGAGAAGGGGTCAGAATGAAAAACTGTTTTTT. Encoded protein: CAWRRGQNEKLFF.

J is TRBJ2-1 and V is TRBV4-1; D unclear. This CDR3 spans 17 amino acids. Germline assignment: CDR1 MGHRA and CDR2 YSYEKL. V lost 0 bases and J lost 1, with 13 bases in between. In DNA, the CDR3 is TGCGCCAGCAGCCAAGAAACTCGTGAATCGTCCTACAATGAGCAGTTCTTC. This codes for CASSQETRESSYNEQFF.

CDR3: CASTGMNTEAFF. DNA for the CDR3: TGTGCCAGCACAGGGATGAACACTGAAGCTTTCTTT. J is TRBJ1-1 and V is TRBV2, with D perhaps TRBD1 (5 bases). Germline assignment: CDR1 SNHLY and CDR2 FYNNEI. V gave up 7 bases and J gave up 0 bases, with 6 bases separating them. The CDR3 totals 12 residues. Drawing the rest from reference TRBV2 and TRBJ1-1, the complete variable domain is EPEVTQTPSHQVTQMGQEVILRCVPISNHLYFYWYRQILGQKVEFLVSFYNNEISEKSEIFDDQFSVERPDGSNFTLKIRSTKLEDSAMYFCASTGMNTEAFFGQGTRLTVV.

The chain combines TRBV6-1 with TRBJ1-1; D is unclear. Trimming removed 2 bases at V and 4 bases at J, with 8 bases between. CDR1 MNHNS and CDR2 SASEGT come from the germline V gene. The CDR3 is made up of 13 amino acids. The CDR3 DNA reads as TGTGCCAGCAGTGAATTCGCGGGCACTGAAGCTTTCTTT. Translated: CASSEFAGTEAFF.

V is TRBV7-2 and J is TRBJ2-7; TRBD2 might be the D (6 bases). V dropped 5 bases and J dropped 0 bases, with 14 bases sitting between them. This CDR3 region has 15 residues. Germline loops: CDR1 SGHTA, CDR2 FQGNSA. The CDR3 bases are TGTGCCAGCAGCCGCCCAGGAGGGCTCTCCTACGAGCAGTACTTC. It translates to CASSRPGGLSYEQYF.

Written as DNA, the CDR3 is TGTGCCAGCTCACCACTCCAGGGGACTAGCGGGAGGGGGAATGAGCAGTTCTTC. The encoded protein is CASSPLQGTSGRGNEQFF. The chain recombines TRBV18 with TRBJ2-1; TRBD2 matches at 16 bases. This CDR3 has 18 residues. Germline CDR1 is KGHSH and CDR2 is LQKENI. With V trimmed by 1 base and J by 7 bases, 7 bases remained unmatched.

V and J are TRBV9 and TRBJ2-1; the match to TRBD2 covers 8 bases. This CDR3 comprises 15 residues. Losses at the gene ends were 0 bases for V and 9 bases for J; bases not matched to a gene: 8. The germline V gene encodes CDR1 SGDLS and CDR2 YYNGEE. CDR3 sequence (DNA): TGTGCCAGCAGCGTAGATAGCGGGATCAGGGGTGAGCAGTTCTTC. It codes for CASSVDSGIRGEQFF. Full variable domain (remainder filled in from reference TRBV9 and TRBJ2-1): DSGVTQTPKHLITATGQRVTLRCSPRSGDLSVYWYQQSLDQGLQFLIQYYNGEERAKGNILERFSAQQFPDLHSELNLSSLELGDSALYFCASSVDSGIRGEQFFGPGTRLTVL.

This chain uses TRBV5-1 with TRBJ2-4, with 7 nucleotides matching TRBD2. The germline V gene encodes CDR1 SGHRS and CDR2 YFSETQ. The CDR3 totals 13 residues. Trimming took 0 bases from V and 12 from J; bases not matched to a gene: 6. CDR3 DNA sequence: TGCGCCAGCAGCTTGGGGGCGGCGGGAGATCAGTACTTC. This codes for CASSLGAAGDQYF.

This sequence joins TRBV6-6 and TRBJ1-1; a possible D gene is TRBD1 (6 bases). Germline CDR1 MNHNY, CDR2 SVGAGI (reference sequence). Trimming shortened V by 3 bases and J by 3 bases, and 14 bases separated the two germline ends. The CDR3 extends over 15 amino acids. The CDR3 sequence is CASSYGDTLDTEAFF. The CDR3 bases are TGTGCCAGCAGTTATGGGGACACCCTGGACACTGAAGCTTTCTTT.

The chain carries TRBV7-2 and TRBJ2-6, with D uncertain. Germline-derived CDR1 and CDR2 are SGHTA and FQGNSA. Deletions cut 0 bases from V and 0 bases from J, with 3 bases between. The CDR3 is 15 amino acids. The CDR3 nucleotides read TGTGCCAGCAGCTTAGCCGGCTCTGGGGCCAACGTCCTGACTTTC. It encodes CASSLAGSGANVLTF.

This chain joins TRBV11-3 and TRBJ2-7, with D perhaps matching TRBD1 (6 bases). The CDR3 is 15 amino acids. Germline V gene data show CDR1 as SGHNT and CDR2 as YENEEA. V lost 1 base, J lost 1 base, and 11 bases lay in between. The CDR3 loop is CASSLAGQPSYEQYF. The CDR3 region has the DNA TGTGCCAGCAGCTTAGCTGGACAGCCGTCCTACGAGCAGTACTTC.

This clone has a single count. The chain carries TRBV2 and TRBJ2-7; 8 nucleotides line up with TRBD1. V dropped 7 bases and J dropped 1; count of bases not matched to a gene: 3. Germline assignment: CDR1 SNHLY and CDR2 FYNNEI. The length of the CDR3 is 13 residues. This CDR3 reads CASKDRGSYEQYF. CDR3 DNA sequence: TGTGCCAGCAAAGACAGGGGATCCTACGAGCAGTACTTC.

V usage is TRBV5-4 and J usage is TRBJ2-5; unclear D gene. The CDR3 is 13 residues long. Germline CDR1 is SGHNT and CDR2 is YYREEE (reference sequence). V was cut by 4 bases and J by 5 bases, with 12 bases left in between. CDR3 protein: CASSDTPGETQYF. In nucleotides, the CDR3 is TGTGCCAGCAGCGATACCCCCGGGGAGACCCAGTACTTC.

The rearrangement links TRBV4-2 to TRBJ2-5; D unclear. This CDR3 spans 16 amino acids. Germline lookup yields CDR1 LGHNA and CDR2 YNFKEQ. V was cut by 0 bases and J by 7 bases, with 18 bases left in between. The CDR3 spells CASSQDSRLSIGTQYF. The CDR3 coding sequence is TGTGCCAGCAGCCAAGATAGTAGACTGTCTATTGGGACCCAGTACTTC.

The rearrangement joins TRBV9 to TRBJ2-2; D is perhaps TRBD2 (5 bases). This CDR3 comprises 15 residues. Trimming pared 4 bases from V and 4 bases from J, leaving 14 bases between. CDR1 is SGDLS, CDR2 YYNGEE, per germline. In DNA form, the CDR3 reads TGTGCCAGCAGCCCGCGCCAGGCGGGCACCGGGGAGCTGTTTTTT. Its translation: CASSPRQAGTGELFF.

The gene calls are TRBV10-3 and TRBJ2-7; 8 nucleotides align to TRBD2. This CDR3 region has 14 residues. Germline V gene lookup returns CDR1 ENHRY and CDR2 SYGVKD. V dropped 4 bases and J dropped 3; count of bases not matched to a gene: 5. CDR3 DNA sequence: TGTGCCATCAGTGCCGGGACTAGGGGCTACGAGCAGTACTTC. It is translated as CAISAGTRGYEQYF.

This chain links TRBV6-6 with TRBJ1-1, with D maybe TRBD1 (5 bases). The V and J ends lost 8 bases and 4 bases respectively, with 17 bases between them. CDR3 length: 14 amino acids. Germline V gene sequence: CDR1 MNHNY, CDR2 SVGAGI (reference sequence). CDR3 nucleotide sequence: TGTGCCAGCCGAGGGCGGGGGAGCCTCACTGAAGCTTTCTTT. This sequence encodes CASRGRGSLTEAFF.

The chain carries TRBV14 and TRBJ1-3; tentative D call: TRBD1 (5 bases). The CDR3 runs to 14 residues. The germline V gene has CDR1 SGHDN and CDR2 FVKESK. V lost 4 bases, J lost 3 bases, and 10 bases lay in between. The CDR3 spells CASSRDFYGNTIYF. DNA of the CDR3: TGTGCCAGCAGCCGGGACTTTTATGGAAACACCATATATTTT.

The V and J genes are TRBV11-1 and TRBJ1-1, with 8 bases fitting TRBD1. The trim removed 1 base at V and 14 bases at J, leaving 9 bases unmatched. CDR3 size: 13 residues. The germline gives CDR1 SGHAT, CDR2 FQDESV (reference sequence). CDR3 DNA: TGTGCCAGCAGCTTAGTTCCGGACAGGGCATCCTTCTTT. It encodes CASSLVPDRASFF.

V gene TRBV2 combines with J gene TRBJ2-1; 8 nucleotides line up with TRBD2. Germline V lookup: CDR1 SNHLY, CDR2 FYNNEI. Germline trimming cut 7 bases from V and 8 bases from J; bases unmatched to any gene: 10. The CDR3 runs to 14 residues. CDR3 sequence reads: CASTGRANAYEQFF. The CDR3 coding sequence is TGTGCCAGCACCGGGAGGGCCAATGCGTATGAGCAGTTCTTC.

This chain joins TRBV11-2 and TRBJ2-7, with 8 nucleotides matching TRBD1. The germline V gene has CDR1 SGHAT and CDR2 FQNNGV. This CDR3 comprises 14 residues. After removal of 5 bases from V and 3 bases from J, the junction contained 6 bases not matched to a gene. This chain's CDR3 is CASSKTGVDYEQYF. CDR3 nucleotide sequence: TGTGCCAGCAGCAAGACAGGGGTTGACTACGAGCAGTACTTC.